The 24 T cell receptor beta chains listed next were all sequenced from one sample in a study of blood T cell repertoires in COVID-19. This table comes from immunoSEQ multiplex PCR, and its TCRdb copy is limited to in-frame clones, with some not included. The sample includes approximately 49,000 clones, 84% of them seen just once. The sample was peripheral blood. These receptors all stem from a middle-aged man with acute or convalescent COVID-19.

The chain has TRBV29-1 and TRBJ2-1, with 12 bases matching TRBD2. V shed 6 bases, J shed 4 bases, and the junction held 7 bases outside the gene matches. Germline V gene sequence: CDR1 SQVTM, CDR2 ANQGSEA. This CDR3 has 15 residues. DNA of the CDR3: TGCAGCGTACTGAAGGGACTAGCGGGTTACAATGAGCAGTTCTTC. It codes for CSVLKGLAGYNEQFF.

The genes are TRBV24-1 and TRBJ2-3; a possible D gene is TRBD2 (6 bases). Germline CDR1 reads KGHDR; CDR2 reads SFDVKD. V shed 2 bases and J shed 11 bases, with 13 bases lying between them. CDR3 length equals 13 residues. The CDR3 DNA is TGTGCCACCAGTGATTCCGGGGGTCGGAAGCAGTATTTT. As protein: CATSDSGGRKQYF.

The chain combines TRBV30 with TRBJ1-2; TRBD1 aligns across 9 bases. This CDR3 is 14 amino acids long. J gave up 6 bases and V 1 base, and 6 bases lay outside the gene matches. CDR1 is GTSNPN, CDR2 SVGIG, per germline (reference sequence). The chain's CDR3 is CAWSEGQGSHGYTF. Here the CDR3 DNA reads TGTGCCTGGAGTGAAGGACAGGGGAGCCATGGCTACACCTTC.

V usage is TRBV6-6 and J usage is TRBJ2-1; 14 positions match TRBD2. This CDR3 comprises 16 residues. Germline CDR1 is MNHNY and CDR2 is SVGAGI (reference sequence). Trimming at V came to 6 bases and at J to 10 bases, leaving 11 bases not matched to a gene. The CDR3 sequence is CASSDLGLAGVGEQFF. The CDR3 DNA reads as TGTGCCAGCAGCGATTTGGGACTAGCGGGGGTCGGGGAGCAGTTCTTC.

The chain carries TRBV24-1 and TRBJ2-2; 7 nucleotides align to TRBD1. Germline trimming cut 7 bases from V and 4 bases from J; bases unmatched to any gene: 2. The CDR3 has 13 residues. Germline values: CDR1 KGHDR, CDR2 SFDVKD. The CDR3 loop reads CATSSGGTGELFF. In DNA, the CDR3 is TGTGCCACCAGCTCAGGGGGCACCGGGGAGCTGTTTTTT.

The chain couples TRBV7-9 to TRBJ2-2; no clear D gene. V shed 1 base and J shed 4 bases, with 10 bases lying between them. The germline V gene encodes CDR1 SEHNR and CDR2 FQNEAQ (reference sequence). The CDR3 extends over 15 amino acids. The CDR3 nucleotides read TGTGCCAGCAGCTTAGTTGTTGGCCGCACCGGGGAGCTGTTTTTT. Translation gives CASSLVVGRTGELFF.

The rearrangement links TRBV5-1 to TRBJ1-5; D perhaps matches TRBD1 (6 bases). The CDR3 covers 14 residues. Germline loops: CDR1 SGHRS, CDR2 YFSETQ. Trimming took 0 bases from V and 7 from J, leaving 11 bases between them. CDR3 sequence: CASSLDRVGQPQHF. CDR3 nucleotides: TGCGCCAGCAGCTTGGACAGGGTTGGACAGCCCCAGCATTTT.

The chain recombines TRBV24-1 with TRBJ2-7; D is undetermined. This CDR3 region has 12 residues. V was cut by 2 bases and J by 7 bases, with 8 bases left in between. Germline CDR1 KGHDR, CDR2 SFDVKD. The CDR3 sequence is CATSDSLSEQYF. Written as DNA, the CDR3 is TGTGCCACCAGTGATTCCCTCTCGGAGCAGTACTTC.

V usage is TRBV19 and J usage is TRBJ2-7, with TRBD1 matching 9 bases. There are 13 residues in the CDR3. Germline CDR1 and CDR2: LNHDA and SQIVND (reference sequence). V shed 4 bases, J shed 3 bases, and the junction held 1 base outside the gene matches. CDR3 protein: CASSTGQGYEQYF. Written as DNA, the CDR3 is TGTGCCAGTAGTACGGGACAGGGCTACGAGCAGTACTTC.

The rearrangement joins TRBV13 to TRBJ2-7, with TRBD2 matching 12 bases. Germline V lookup: CDR1 PRHDT, CDR2 FYEKMQ (reference sequence). The CDR3 length is 19 residues. V lost 5 bases, J lost 5 bases, and 19 bases stayed unmatched. This chain's CDR3 is CASSPRLTSGRDPQDEQYF. The CDR3 DNA sequence: TGTGCCAGCAGCCCCAGGCTGACTAGCGGGAGAGATCCCCAGGACGAGCAGTACTTC.

This clone came up once. The chain employs TRBV27 and TRBJ1-6, with D possibly matching TRBD1 (5 bases). V lost 4 bases and J 0 bases, leaving 16 bases between the germline ends. The CDR3 is 18 residues long. CDR1 is MNHEY, CDR2 SMNVEV, per germline (reference sequence). CDR3 sequence (DNA): TGTGCCAGCAGTTCGAAGCGGGGCTATAGCTCCTATAATTCACCCCTCCACTTT. Its translation is CASSSKRGYSSYNSPLHF.

The CDR3 nucleotides read TGTGCCAGCAGTTTATTTCCAGGAATGACCTACGAGCAGTACTTC. Protein product: CASSLFPGMTYEQYF. The chain employs TRBV28 and TRBJ2-7, with D hard to call. Trimming took off 1 base at V and 2 bases at J, with 12 bases between the two ends. Per the germline V gene, CDR1 is MDHEN and CDR2 is SYDVKM. The CDR3 length is 15 residues.

The sample holds one count of this clone. The chain links TRBV2 to TRBJ1-6, with TRBD1 matching over 7 bases. V lost 7 bases, J lost 7 bases, and 10 bases stayed unmatched. Per germline, CDR1 SNHLY and CDR2 FYNNEI. This CDR3 spans 15 amino acids. As DNA, the CDR3 is TGTGCCAGCAAAAGAAGGCCGGGACAGAATTCACCCCTCCACTTT. As protein: CASKRRPGQNSPLHF.

In this sample, this clone turned up a few times. The chain recombines TRBV6-2 or TRBV6-3 with TRBJ1-6; 7 bases agree with TRBD1. The length of the CDR3 is 14 residues. Trimming removed 4 bases from V and 9 bases from J; junction bases left unmatched: 6. CDR1 MNHEY and CDR2 SVGEGT come from the germline V gene. CDR3 DNA sequence: TGTGCCAGCAGTTCCGACAGGGTCAGTTCACCCCTCCACTTT. It translates to CASSSDRVSSPLHF.

The rearrangement joins TRBV4-2 to TRBJ2-7; 11 bases map to TRBD2. Germline V lookup: CDR1 LGHNA, CDR2 YNFKEQ. With V trimmed by 1 base and J by 2 bases, 4 bases remained unmatched. The CDR3 has 16 residues. The CDR3: CASSQATSGGTYEQYF. The CDR3 bases are TGTGCCAGCAGCCAAGCTACTAGCGGGGGAACCTACGAGCAGTACTTC.

The V and J genes are TRBV5-1 and TRBJ1-5; a possible D gene is TRBD1 (6 bases). The CDR3 runs 14 residues. CDR1 is SGHRS and CDR2 is YFSETQ in the germline V gene. V was shortened by 2 bases and J by 7 bases, with 13 bases between the two germline ends. The DNA for the CDR3 is TGCGCCAGCAGCTTAGTTGCAGGGGCCCAGCCCCAGCATTTT. Translating gives CASSLVAGAQPQHF.

This chain uses TRBV20-1 with TRBJ2-7; 7 bases fit TRBD1. Germline CDR1 is DFQATT and CDR2 is SNEGSKA (reference sequence). This CDR3 has 11 residues. The trim removed 7 bases at V and 4 bases at J, leaving 4 bases unmatched. Written as DNA, the CDR3 is TGCAGTGTGGGCAGGGGGTACGAGCAGTACTTC. Translating gives CSVGRGYEQYF.

CDR3 sequence: CASSPRVGTNEKLFF. The CDR3 DNA reads TGCGCCAGCAGCCCGCGGGTGGGGACTAATGAAAAACTGTTTTTT. The chain is built from TRBV4-3 and TRBJ1-4, with D hard to call. Germline CDR1 is LGHNA and CDR2 is YSLEER. Trimming pared 4 bases from V and 2 bases from J, leaving 11 bases between. CDR3 length equals 15 residues.

The CDR3 DNA follows: TGCGCCAGCAGCCAAGATCCGGAGGCAGCTTACGAGCAGTACTTC. Translation gives CASSQDPEAAYEQYF. The rearrangement uses TRBV4-1 and TRBJ2-7; TRBD2 is a possible D gene (5 bases). V lost 0 bases, J lost 4 bases, and 13 bases lay in between. The CDR3 has 15 amino acids. Germline values: CDR1 MGHRA, CDR2 YSYEKL.

V and J are TRBV27 and TRBJ2-1, with TRBD1 matching 9 bases. The CDR3 covers 15 residues. The germline V gene has CDR1 MNHEY and CDR2 SMNVEV (reference sequence). The trim removed 4 bases at V and 6 bases at J, leaving 7 bases unmatched. The DNA of the CDR3 is TGTGCCAGCAGTTGGGGACAGGGCCTACGCAATGAGCAGTTCTTC. Its translation is CASSWGQGLRNEQFF.

The count of this clone is one. The chain joins TRBV5-6 to TRBJ1-1; D gene ambiguous. V shed 4 bases and J shed 7 bases, with 14 bases lying between them. Germline V gene sequence: CDR1 SGHDT, CDR2 YYEEEE. The CDR3 spans 13 residues. In DNA, the CDR3 is TGTGCCAGCAGCCCCCGCGGGAAGCATGAAGCTTTCTTT. Its translation: CASSPRGKHEAFF.

The chain carries TRBV6-5 and TRBJ2-1; 8 bases are shared with TRBD2. V lost 6 bases and J lost 5; bases outside the gene matches: 9. The CDR3 contains 15 residues. CDR1 and CDR2 from the germline V gene are MNHEY and SVGAGI. The CDR3 DNA reads as TGTGCCAGCAGACCTTCACTAGCGGCCCACAATGAGCAGTTCTTC. Amino acids: CASRPSLAAHNEQFF.

The J gene is TRBJ2-7, the V gene TRBV7-9; 8 bases map to TRBD1. Germline assignment: CDR1 SEHNR and CDR2 FQNEAQ (reference sequence). CDR3 length: 16 residues. J was trimmed by 0 bases and V by 3 bases; bases with no gene match: 7. As DNA, the CDR3 is TGTGCCAGCAGCTTCCCCCGGGACAGGAGCTCCTACGAGCAGTACTTC. This gives the protein CASSFPRDRSSYEQYF.

The CDR3 DNA follows: TGTGCCAGCAGTGAGGAGGACAGGGTGTTTGGTAATCAGCCCCAGCATTTT. Translating it yields CASSEEDRVFGNQPQHF. The chain links TRBV6-1 to TRBJ1-5; 8 bases map to TRBD1. With V trimmed by 3 bases and J by 4 bases, 11 bases remained unmatched. CDR1 and CDR2 (germline): MNHNS, SASEGT. The CDR3 is 17 residues long.